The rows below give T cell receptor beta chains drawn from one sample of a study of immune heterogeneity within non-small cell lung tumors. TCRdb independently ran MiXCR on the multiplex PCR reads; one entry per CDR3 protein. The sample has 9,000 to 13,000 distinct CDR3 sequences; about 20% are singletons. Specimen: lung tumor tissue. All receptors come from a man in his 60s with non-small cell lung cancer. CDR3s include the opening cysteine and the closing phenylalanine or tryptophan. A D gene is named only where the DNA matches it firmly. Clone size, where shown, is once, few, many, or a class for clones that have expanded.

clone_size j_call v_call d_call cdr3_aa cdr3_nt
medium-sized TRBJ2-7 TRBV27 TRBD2 CATSTSGEYEQYF TGTGCCACCTCGACTAGCGGCGAATACGAGCAGTACTTC
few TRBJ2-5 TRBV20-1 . CGTQYQETQYF TGCGGGACACAGTACCAAGAGACCCAGTACTTC
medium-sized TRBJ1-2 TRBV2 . CAIQSRSGYYGYTF TGTGCCATCCAGAGCCGCTCGGGGTACTATGGCTACACCTTC
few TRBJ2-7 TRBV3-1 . CASSRPGSEQYF TGTGCCAGCAGCCGCCCAGGGAGCGAGCAGTACTTC
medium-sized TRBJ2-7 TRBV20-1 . CSARVSLDRGSYEQYF TGCAGTGCTAGGGTCAGCCTGGACAGAGGGTCATACGAGCAGTACTTC
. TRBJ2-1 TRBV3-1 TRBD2 CASSRRIELAGTYNEQFF TGTGCCAGCAGCCGCCGAATAGAACTAGCGGGAACCTACAATGAGCAGTTCTTC
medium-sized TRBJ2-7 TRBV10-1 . CASSETGGFEQYF TGCGCCAGCAGTGAGACTGGCGGCTTCGAGCAGTACTTC
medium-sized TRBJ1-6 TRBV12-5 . CASGPGGEYSPLHF TGTGCTAGTGGTCCTGGGGGGGAATATTCACCCCTCCACTTT
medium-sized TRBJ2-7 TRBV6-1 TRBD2 CASSEEASGPLEQYF TGTGCCAGCAGTGAAGAGGCTAGCGGGCCCCTCGAGCAGTACTTC
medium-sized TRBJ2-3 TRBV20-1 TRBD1 CSGLGQDSTDTQYF TGCAGTGGGCTGGGACAGGACAGCACAGATACGCAGTATTTT
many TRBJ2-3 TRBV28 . CASSLVTGRPSTDTQYF TGTGCCAGCAGTTTAGTGACCGGGCGGCCTAGCACAGATACGCAGTATTTT
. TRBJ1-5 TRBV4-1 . CASSQDRGSGNNQPQHF TGCGCCAGCAGCCAAGATCGGGGTTCCGGGAACAATCAGCCCCAGCATTTT
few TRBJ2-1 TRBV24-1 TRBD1 CATQTGGTYNEQFF TGTGCCACCCAAACAGGGGGAACCTACAATGAGCAGTTCTTC
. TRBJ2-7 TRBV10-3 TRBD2 CALIAGRQVDEQYF TGTGCCCTAATAGCGGGAAGGCAAGTTGACGAGCAGTACTTC
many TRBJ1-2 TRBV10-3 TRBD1 CAITLRQGARGYTF TGTGCCATCACCCTTAGACAGGGGGCACGGGGCTACACCTTC
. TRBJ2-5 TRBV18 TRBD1 CASSPGTGDETQYF TGTGCCAGCTCACCCGGGACAGGGGACGAGACCCAGTACTTC
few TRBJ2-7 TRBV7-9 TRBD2 CASSFREAFHEQYF TGTGCCAGCAGCTTTCGGGAGGCCTTCCACGAGCAGTACTTC
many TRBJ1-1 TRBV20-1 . CSATWGGVYTEAFF TGCAGTGCTACGTGGGGAGGGGTTTACACTGAAGCTTTCTTT